This T cell receptor (beta chain) stems from a study of T cell repertoires in cytomegalovirus infection. The overall study: A matching HLA type, together with CMV infection, was signaled by public TCR beta signatures.

About this clonotype: Its antigen remains unidentified.

Germline V gene lookup returns CDR1 LNHDA and CDR2 SQIVND (reference sequence). Trimming left V 5 bases short and J 2 bases short, with 12 bases between. The CDR3 runs to 14 residues. TCRdb analysed the reads with MiXCR anew, one entry per CDR3 protein. The table shows around 770,000 distinct CDR3 sequences, with roughly 29% occurring only once. The material was cultured CD8+ T cells from PBMCs, obtained from culture after CMV antigen stimulation. The chain carries TRBV19 and TRBJ1-1; a possible D gene is TRBD1 (6 bases). This TCR came from a human donor in good health (CMV status not recorded). Some clones in this sample may be carry-over from other donors' samples. CDR3 bases: TGTGCCAGTAGTCACAGGGCGGGAAACACTGAAGCTTTCTTT. Translating it yields CASSHRAGNTEAFF.